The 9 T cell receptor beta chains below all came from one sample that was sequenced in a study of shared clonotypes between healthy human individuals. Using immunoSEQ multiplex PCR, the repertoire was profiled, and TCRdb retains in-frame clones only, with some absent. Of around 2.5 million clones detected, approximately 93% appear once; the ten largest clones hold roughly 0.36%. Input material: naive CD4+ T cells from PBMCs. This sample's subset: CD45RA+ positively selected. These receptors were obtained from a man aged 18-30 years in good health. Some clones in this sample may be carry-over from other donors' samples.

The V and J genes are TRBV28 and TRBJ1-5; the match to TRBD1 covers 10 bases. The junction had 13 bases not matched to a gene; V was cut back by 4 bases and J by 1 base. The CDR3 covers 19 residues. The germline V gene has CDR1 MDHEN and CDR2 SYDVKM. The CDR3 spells CASSSGFDRGRTSNQPQHF. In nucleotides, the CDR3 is TGTGCCAGCAGTTCGGGTTTCGACAGGGGGCGTACGAGCAATCAGCCCCAGCATTTT.

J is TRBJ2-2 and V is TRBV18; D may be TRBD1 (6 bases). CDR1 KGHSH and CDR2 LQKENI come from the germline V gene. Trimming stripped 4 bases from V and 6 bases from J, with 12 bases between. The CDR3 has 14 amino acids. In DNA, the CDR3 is TGTGCCAGCTCACAAATACAGGGTCCCGGGGAGCTGTTTTTT. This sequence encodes CASSQIQGPGELFF.

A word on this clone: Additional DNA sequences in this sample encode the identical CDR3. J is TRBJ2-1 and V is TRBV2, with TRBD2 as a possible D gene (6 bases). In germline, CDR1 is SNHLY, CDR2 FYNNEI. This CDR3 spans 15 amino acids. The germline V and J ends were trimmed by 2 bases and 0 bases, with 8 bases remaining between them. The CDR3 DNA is TGTGCCAGCAGTGAACGGGAGAGCTCCTACAATGAGCAGTTCTTC. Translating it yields CASSERESSYNEQFF.

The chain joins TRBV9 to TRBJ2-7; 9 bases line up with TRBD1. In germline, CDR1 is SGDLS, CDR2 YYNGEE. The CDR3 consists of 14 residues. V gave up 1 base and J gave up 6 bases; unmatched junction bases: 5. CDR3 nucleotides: TGTGCCAGCAGCGTAAGGGGACAGGGCTCCGAGCAGTACTTC. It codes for CASSVRGQGSEQYF.

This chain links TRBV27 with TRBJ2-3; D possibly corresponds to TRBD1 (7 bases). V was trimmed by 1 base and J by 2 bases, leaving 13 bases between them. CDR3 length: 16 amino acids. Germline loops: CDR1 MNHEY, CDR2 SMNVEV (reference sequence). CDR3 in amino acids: CASSLLSRGVTDTQYF. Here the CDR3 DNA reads TGTGCCAGCAGTTTATTAAGCAGGGGGGTCACAGATACGCAGTATTTT.

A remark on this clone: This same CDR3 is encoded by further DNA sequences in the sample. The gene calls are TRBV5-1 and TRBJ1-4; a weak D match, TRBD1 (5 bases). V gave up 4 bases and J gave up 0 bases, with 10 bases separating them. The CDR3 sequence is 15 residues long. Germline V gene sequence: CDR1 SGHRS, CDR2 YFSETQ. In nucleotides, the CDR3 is TGCGCCAGCAGCCCGTCGGGGGCAACTAATGAAAAACTGTTTTTT. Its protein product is CASSPSGATNEKLFF.

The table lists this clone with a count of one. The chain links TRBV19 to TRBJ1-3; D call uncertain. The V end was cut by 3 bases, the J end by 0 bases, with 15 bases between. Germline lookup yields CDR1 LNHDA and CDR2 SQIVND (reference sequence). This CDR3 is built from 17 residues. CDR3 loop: CASSIARASSSGNTIYF. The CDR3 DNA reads TGTGCCAGTAGTATTGCCCGAGCCAGCTCCTCTGGAAACACCATATATTTT.

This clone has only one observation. Written as DNA, the CDR3 is TGTGCCAGCCCGCCACAGGGATCCGAGCAGTACTTC. It specifies CASPPQGSEQYF. The gene calls are TRBV6-5 and TRBJ2-7, with a possible D match to TRBD1 (6 bases). The V and J ends lost 8 bases and 6 bases respectively, with 14 bases between them. The CDR3 loop spans 12 amino acids. The germline V gene has CDR1 MNHEY and CDR2 SVGAGI.

The CDR3 here is CATRTGYSNQPQHF. As DNA, the CDR3 is TGTGCCACCCGGACAGGTTATAGCAATCAGCCCCAGCATTTT. V gene TRBV19 combines with J gene TRBJ1-5; 7 bases align to TRBD1. Germline V gene sequence: CDR1 LNHDA, CDR2 SQIVND (reference sequence). V dropped 10 bases and J dropped 0; count of bases not matched to a gene: 6. The CDR3 sequence is 14 residues long.